This is a list of T cell receptor beta chains from one sample in a study of CD8 T cells in ankylosing spondylitis. Each CDR3 protein is one row after TCRdb ran MiXCR on the 5' RACE reads. In the table there are 40,000 to 50,000 distinct CDR3 sequences, 4% of which are singletons. Sequencing was carried out using blood, either unsorted or a sorted T cell fraction (not recorded which). The receptors shown here come from a female donor with ankylosing spondylitis or in good health (not recorded which). The CDR3 runs from the conserved cysteine through the conserved F or W. The order of the fields is V gene, D gene, clone size, J gene, CDR3 DNA, CDR3 protein. D genes are given only for firm matches. The size entry is marked missing in some rows and otherwise reads once, few, many or a size class.

TRBV9	TRBD2	many	TRBJ2-1	TGTGCCAGCAGCGTAGGCGGTAGCGGGGATGAGCAGTTCTTC	CASSVGGSGDEQFF
TRBV9	NA	many	TRBJ2-6	TGTGCCAGCAGCGTTAGTGGGGCCAACGTCCTGACTTTC	CASSVSGANVLTF
TRBV9	NA	many	TRBJ1-1	TGTGCCAGCAGCGTCTCGCCCCTCGGCACTGAAGCTTTCTTT	CASSVSPLGTEAFF
TRBV9	NA	NA	TRBJ2-3	TGTGCCAGCAGCGTACTGGAGGGCAGCACAGATACGCAGTATTTT	CASSVLEGSTDTQYF
TRBV9	NA	medium-sized	TRBJ1-2	TGTGCCAGCACCACATACCGATGGGGCTACACCTTC	CASTTYRWGYTF
TRBV9	NA	many	TRBJ1-3	TGTGCCAGCAGCGAGGCCCCCACTATGAGAAACACCATATATTTT	CASSEAPTMRNTIYF
TRBV9	TRBD1	many	TRBJ2-3	TGTGCCAGCAGCTCCGGGACAGGCCCCACAGATACGCAGTATTTT	CASSSGTGPTDTQYF
TRBV9	NA	NA	TRBJ2-3	TGTGCCAGCAGCCCTCGGACCACCGGAGATACGCAGTATTTT	CASSPRTTGDTQYF
TRBV9	TRBD1	many	TRBJ2-2	TGTGCCAGCAGCGTAGACGGTCAGGGGGTAACCGGGGAGCTGTTTTTT	CASSVDGQGVTGELFF
TRBV9	NA	many	TRBJ2-6	TGTGCCAGCAGCCCCAGACCAATCTCTGGGGCCAACGTCCTGACTTTC	CASSPRPISGANVLTF
TRBV9	NA	few	TRBJ2-7	TGTGCCAGCAGCGTAACCCACAGTGGGAGCTACGAGCAGTACTTC	CASSVTHSGSYEQYF
TRBV9	NA	many	TRBJ1-2	TGTGCCAGCAGCGGTGGGGGCTACCTTGGCTACACCTTC	CASSGGGYLGYTF
TRBV7-3	NA	few	TRBJ1-6	TGTGCCAGCAGCTTATTTTCACCCCTCCACTTT	CASSLFSPLHF
TRBV9	TRBD1	few	TRBJ2-7	TGTGCCAGCAGCGTAGGACAGGGGATCTCCTACGAGCAGTACTTC	CASSVGQGISYEQYF
TRBV9	TRBD1	many	TRBJ1-2	TGTGCCAGCAGCCCTGATCCCGGGACAGACTATGGCTACACCTTC	CASSPDPGTDYGYTF
TRBV9	TRBD1	many	TRBJ2-5	TGTGCCAGCAGCCGGAGATTTACAGGGGGCCCCACGGAGACCCAGTACTTC	CASSRRFTGGPTETQYF
TRBV9	NA	many	TRBJ2-3	TGTGCCAGCAGCGCCGTCGACCCAGGGGCAGATACGCAGTATTTT	CASSAVDPGADTQYF
TRBV9	NA	many	TRBJ2-3	TGTGCCAGCAGCGTACTCTTCGGGGCAGATACGCAGTATTTT	CASSVLFGADTQYF
TRBV9	NA	many	TRBJ1-6	TGTGCCAGCAGCCCTTCTTCGAAGGGTAATTCACCCCTCCACTTT	CASSPSSKGNSPLHF
TRBV9	NA	few	TRBJ1-1	TGTGCCAGTTCGGGGAGTATGGACACTGAAGCTTTCTTT	CASSGSMDTEAFF
TRBV9	NA	many	TRBJ2-1	TGTGCCAGCAGCGTACTCACTAGGGGGAATGAGCAGTTCTTC	CASSVLTRGNEQFF
TRBV21-1	NA	NA	TRBJ2-3	TGTGCCAGCAGCAAAAAGCGGAATACGCAGTATTTT	CASSKKRNTQYF
TRBV9	NA	many	TRBJ1-3	TGTGCCAGCAGCCCGACGGTGCAACTCGTCTCTGGAAACACCATATATTTT	CASSPTVQLVSGNTIYF
TRBV9	TRBD1	many	TRBJ1-2	TGTGCCAGCAGCGGACCCGGACAGGCCTATGGCTACACCTTC	CASSGPGQAYGYTF
TRBV9	NA	many	TRBJ2-2	TGTGCCAGCAGCGGCGGGGAAATAACCGGGGAGCTGTTTTTT	CASSGGEITGELFF
TRBV9	TRBD2	many	TRBJ2-2	TGTGCCAGCAGCGTGGGTAGCGGGGACACCGGGGAGCTGTTTTTT	CASSVGSGDTGELFF
TRBV9	NA	many	TRBJ2-5	TGTGCCAGCAGCTTTGACTCGGGGGGCGTAGAGGAGACCCAGTACTTC	CASSFDSGGVEETQYF
TRBV9	TRBD1	many	TRBJ1-2	TGTGCCAGCAGCCCCCCCGGGACAGGGGGCGTCTATGGCTACACCTTC	CASSPPGTGGVYGYTF
TRBV9	TRBD2	many	TRBJ2-2	TGTGCCAGCAGCGCTAATAGCGGGGGGGCGGCCACCGGGGAGCTGTTTTTT	CASSANSGGAATGELFF
TRBV9	NA	many	TRBJ2-7	TGTGCCAGCAGCGAAGAGACAGGGAGGGACCCTCGCGAGCAGTACTTC	CASSEETGRDPREQYF
TRBV9	NA	few	TRBJ2-2	TGTGCCAGCAGTGCGACCCTGAGGGGTGCCGGGGAGCTGTTTTTT	CASSATLRGAGELFF
TRBV9	NA	NA	TRBJ2-6	TGTGCCAGCAGCCCCCACTCGGGCTTCCCGGGCTCTGGGGCCAACGTCCTGACTTTC	CASSPHSGFPGSGANVLTF
TRBV9	NA	many	TRBJ2-2	TGTGCCAGCAGCGTAGGGGGGGCGAGGAACACCGGGGAGCTGTTTTTT	CASSVGGARNTGELFF
TRBV9	TRBD2	many	TRBJ2-1	TGTGCCAGCAGCGTAGGACAGCGGGGGTGGAATGAGCAGTTCTTC	CASSVGQRGWNEQFF
TRBV9	NA	many	TRBJ2-5	TGTGCCAGCAGCGTAGGAGGAGCGGTGTACCAAGAGACCCAGTACTTC	CASSVGGAVYQETQYF
TRBV9	NA	medium-sized	TRBJ1-1	TGTGCCAGCAGAGGGGGGGGGGATGAAGCTTTCTTT	CASRGGGDEAFF
TRBV9	TRBD1	many	TRBJ1-2	TGTGCCAGCAGCTTCTATTCCGGGACAGGGGACGGCTACACCTTC	CASSFYSGTGDGYTF
TRBV9	TRBD2	many	TRBJ2-1	TGTGCCAGCAGTCTAGCGGGGGAATGGGAGCAGTTCTTC	CASSLAGEWEQFF
TRBV9	NA	many	TRBJ2-5	TGTGCCAGCAGCGTAGTAGGCGGGGAGACCCAGTACTTC	CASSVVGGETQYF